This T cell receptor beta chain was identified during a study of neurological immune-mediated disorders. Whole-study context: Of the multiple sclerosis patients, 34 in total, some 30 were relapsing-remitting and 3 were secondary progressive. Study results and limitations: Private repertoires in all groups were suggested by the finding that expanded clones across subjects shared no CDR3 amino acid sequences.

The team produced cDNA through 5'RACE using 10-nucleotide random UMIs. TCRdb re-derived calls from the 5' RACE reads in MiXCR, one entry per CDR3 protein. The sample lists roughly 100,000 distinct CDR3 sequences, 3.5% to 4% occurring once. The CDR3 is made up of 16 amino acids. V gave up 1 base and J gave up 3 bases; unmatched junction bases: 3. Germline values: CDR1 LGHNA, CDR2 YNFKEQ. For this clonotype: Its antigen is unidentified.

What was sequenced was PBMCs. The chain uses TRBV4-2 and TRBJ2-6; 7 nucleotides match TRBD2. The sequence derives from a woman aged 18-29 years with multiple sclerosis. The CDR3 region is CASSQAGGGGANVLTF. The CDR3 bases are TGTGCCAGCAGCCAAGCTGGGGGGGGTGGGGCCAACGTCCTGACTTTC.